This note documents a single TCR beta chain sequence. What it binds is not known. These data come from a study of T cell responses to AZD1222 COVID-19 vaccine. Doses given second, at about 4 or about 12 weeks, were pooled. The protocol was immunoSEQ multiplex PCR, while the TCRdb copy is restricted to in-frame clones and leaves out a portion. Of 110,000 to 150,000 clones in the sample, more than 75% were seen once. V lost 2 bases to trimming and J lost 7 bases, with 8 bases between them. The CDR3 runs 12 residues. CDR1 and CDR2 (germline): SNHLY, FYNNEI. Study-level results: There were repertoire samples only from the period after the peak T cell response. Just a handful of people given AZD1222 tested seropositive at baseline. Females made up more of the donors, who were largely white British, and clonal diversity may have come out too low.

The receptor was isolated from an adult who received the AZD1222 COVID-19 vaccine. The input for sequencing was peripheral blood, taken 28 days after the second AZD1222 dose. The rearrangement joins TRBV2 to TRBJ1-2; no reliable D call. CDR3 sequence (DNA): TGTGCCAGCAGTGAAAACGACCGTGGCTACACCTTC. Translated, it gives CASSENDRGYTF. The whole variable domain, remainder taken from reference TRBV2 and TRBJ1-2, is EPEVTQTPSHQVTQMGQEVILRCVPISNHLYFYWYRQILGQKVEFLVSFYNNEISEKSEIFDDQFSVERPDGSNFTLKIRSTKLEDSAMYFCASSENDRGYTFGSGTRLTVV.